The 3 T cell receptor beta chains in this list originate from one sample, sequenced in a study of blood T cell repertoires in COVID-19. TCRdb's copy holds only in-frame clones and misses some; the assay was immunoSEQ multiplex PCR. The table includes approximately 140,000 clones, 80% to 90% detected once. Sequenced material: peripheral blood. Receptors originate from a man aged 70-80 years with acute or convalescent COVID-19.

V usage is TRBV5-1 and J usage is TRBJ2-2, with D tentatively TRBD2 (6 bases). Per germline, CDR1 SGHRS and CDR2 YFSETQ. CDR3 size: 16 residues. The ends were cut back, 2 bases at V and 6 bases at J, with 17 bases in the middle. The CDR3 DNA sequence: TGCGCCAGCAGCTTCTCCTTTGGGGGGACGGCCGGGGAGCTGTTTTTT. This translates into CASSFSFGGTAGELFF.

This sequence joins TRBV18 and TRBJ2-7; 9 nucleotides align to TRBD2. Germline CDR1 and CDR2: KGHSH and LQKENI. The length of the CDR3 is 14 residues. V gave up 3 bases and J gave up 5 bases; unmatched junction bases: 5. CDR3 protein: CASSPSGSFDEQYF. Written as DNA, the CDR3 is TGTGCCAGCTCACCTAGCGGGAGTTTTGACGAGCAGTACTTC. Full variable domain (rest looked up from reference TRBV18 and TRBJ2-7): NAGVMQNPRHLVRRRGQEARLRCSPMKGHSHVYWYRQLPEEGLKFMVYLQKENIIDESGMPKERFSAEFPKEGPSILRIQQVVRGDSAAYFCASSPSGSFDEQYFGPGTRLTVT.

The chain is built from TRBV19 and TRBJ1-2; D perhaps matches TRBD1 (5 bases). The CDR3 spans 15 residues. Trimming stripped 0 bases from V and 8 bases from J, with 16 bases between. The V gene's germline CDR1 is LNHDA and CDR2 SQIVND (reference sequence). The CDR3 here is CASSIDGGSVGGYTF. CDR3 in DNA: TGTGCCAGTAGTATAGACGGGGGTTCGGTCGGCGGCTACACCTTC. The full variable domain, with the rest looked up from reference TRBV19 and TRBJ1-2, is DGGITQSPKYLFRKEGQNVTLSCEQNLNHDAMYWYRQDPGQGLRLIYYSQIVNDFQKGDIAEGYSVSREKKESFPLTVTSAQKNPTAFYLCASSIDGGSVGGYTFGSGTRLTVV.